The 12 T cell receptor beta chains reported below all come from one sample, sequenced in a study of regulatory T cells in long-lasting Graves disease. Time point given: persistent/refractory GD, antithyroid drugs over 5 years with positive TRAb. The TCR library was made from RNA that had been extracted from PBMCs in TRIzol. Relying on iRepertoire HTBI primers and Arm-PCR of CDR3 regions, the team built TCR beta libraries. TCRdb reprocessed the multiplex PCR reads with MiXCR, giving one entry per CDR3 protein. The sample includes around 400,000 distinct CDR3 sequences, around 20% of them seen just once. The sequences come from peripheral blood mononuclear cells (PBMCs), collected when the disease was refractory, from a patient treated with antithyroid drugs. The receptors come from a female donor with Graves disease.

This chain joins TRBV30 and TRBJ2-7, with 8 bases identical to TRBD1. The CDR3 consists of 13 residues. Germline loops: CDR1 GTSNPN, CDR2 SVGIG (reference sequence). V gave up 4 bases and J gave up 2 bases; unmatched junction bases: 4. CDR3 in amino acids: CAWILQGAYEQYF. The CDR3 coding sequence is TGTGCCTGGATTCTACAGGGGGCCTACGAGCAGTACTTC. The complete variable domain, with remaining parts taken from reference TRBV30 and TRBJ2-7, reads SQTIHQWPATLVQPVGSPLSLECTVEGTSNPNLYWYRQAAGRGLQLLFYSVGIGQISSEVPQNLSASRPQDRQFILSSKKLLLSDSGFYLCAWILQGAYEQYFGPGTRLTVT.

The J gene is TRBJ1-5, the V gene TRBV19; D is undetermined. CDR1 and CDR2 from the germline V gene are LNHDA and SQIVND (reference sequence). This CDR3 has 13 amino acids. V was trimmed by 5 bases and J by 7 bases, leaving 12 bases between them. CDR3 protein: CASSAAPGQPQHF. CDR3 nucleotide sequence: TGTGCCAGTAGTGCTGCACCTGGGCAGCCCCAGCATTTT.

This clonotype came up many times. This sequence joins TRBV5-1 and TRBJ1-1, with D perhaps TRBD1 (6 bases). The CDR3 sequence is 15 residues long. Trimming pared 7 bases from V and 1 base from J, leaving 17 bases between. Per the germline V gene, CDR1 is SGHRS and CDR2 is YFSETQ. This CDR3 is CASRPSGTSNTEAFF. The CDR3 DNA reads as TGCGCCAGCCGGCCCTCGGGGACATCGAACACTGAAGCTTTCTTT. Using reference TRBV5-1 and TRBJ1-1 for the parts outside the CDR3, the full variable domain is KAGVTQTPRYLIKTRGQQVTLSCSPISGHRSVSWYQQTPGQGLQFLFEYFSETQRNKGNFPGRFSGRQFSNSRSEMNVSTLELGDSALYLCASRPSGTSNTEAFFGQGTRLTVV.

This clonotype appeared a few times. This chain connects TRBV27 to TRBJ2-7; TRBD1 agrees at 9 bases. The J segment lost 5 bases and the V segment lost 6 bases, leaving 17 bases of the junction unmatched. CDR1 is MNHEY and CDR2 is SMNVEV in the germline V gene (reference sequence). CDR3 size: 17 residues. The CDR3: CASSLRGPGQGFHEQYF. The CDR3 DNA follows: TGTGCCAGCAGCCTTAGAGGGCCGGGACAGGGTTTCCACGAGCAGTACTTC.

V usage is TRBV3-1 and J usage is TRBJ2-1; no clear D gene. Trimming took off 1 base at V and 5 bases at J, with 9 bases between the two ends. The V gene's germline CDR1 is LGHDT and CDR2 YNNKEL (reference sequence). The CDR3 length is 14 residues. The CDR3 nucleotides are TGTGCCAGCAGCCAAGTTGGGCTGCACAATGAGCAGTTCTTC. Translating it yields CASSQVGLHNEQFF.

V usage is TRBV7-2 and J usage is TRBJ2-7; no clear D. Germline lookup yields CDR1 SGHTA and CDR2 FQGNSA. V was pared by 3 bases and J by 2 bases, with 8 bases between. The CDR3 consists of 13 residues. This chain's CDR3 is CASSFTYAYEQYF. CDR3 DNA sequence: TGTGCCAGCAGCTTCACGTACGCCTACGAGCAGTACTTC.

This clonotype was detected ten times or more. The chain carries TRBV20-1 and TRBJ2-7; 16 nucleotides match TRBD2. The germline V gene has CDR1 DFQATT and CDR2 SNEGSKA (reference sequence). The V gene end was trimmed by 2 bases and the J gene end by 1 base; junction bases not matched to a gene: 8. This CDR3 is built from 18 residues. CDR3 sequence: CSARPRGLAGGFSYEQYF. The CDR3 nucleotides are TGCAGTGCTAGACCACGGGGACTAGCGGGAGGGTTTTCCTACGAGCAGTACTTC.

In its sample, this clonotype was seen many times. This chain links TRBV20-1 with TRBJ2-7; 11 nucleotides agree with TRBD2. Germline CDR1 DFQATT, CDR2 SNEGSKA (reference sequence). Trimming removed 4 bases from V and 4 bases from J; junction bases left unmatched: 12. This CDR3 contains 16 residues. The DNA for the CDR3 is TGCAGTGCTAAAGTACTAGCGGGAGTGGCCCCATACGAGCAGTACTTC. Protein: CSAKVLAGVAPYEQYF.

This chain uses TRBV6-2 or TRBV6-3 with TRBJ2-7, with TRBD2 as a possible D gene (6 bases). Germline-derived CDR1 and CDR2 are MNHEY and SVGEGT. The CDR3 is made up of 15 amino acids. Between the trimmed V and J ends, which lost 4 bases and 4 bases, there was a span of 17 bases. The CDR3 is CASSSLGSGAYEQYF. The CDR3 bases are TGTGCCAGCAGTTCCTTGGGTAGCGGAGCTTACGAGCAGTACTTC.

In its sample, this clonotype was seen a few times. CDR3 loop: CASSAGQVPLTYEQYF. The DNA of the CDR3 is TGCGCCAGCAGCGCCGGACAGGTCCCCCTCACCTACGAGCAGTACTTC. V is TRBV5-1 and J is TRBJ2-7; 7 bases agree with TRBD1. V trimming: 4 bases; J trimming: 2 bases; junction bases outside the gene matches: 12. The V gene's germline CDR1 is SGHRS and CDR2 YFSETQ. The CDR3 has 16 residues.

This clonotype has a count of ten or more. The CDR3 region is CASSPGSSRNTEAFF. The CDR3 DNA follows: TGCGCCAGCAGCCCGGGATCCTCCCGGAACACTGAAGCTTTCTTT. V is TRBV5-1 and J is TRBJ1-1, with D unresolved. This CDR3 spans 15 amino acids. V was cut by 4 bases and J by 1 base, with 14 bases left in between. Germline loops: CDR1 SGHRS, CDR2 YFSETQ.

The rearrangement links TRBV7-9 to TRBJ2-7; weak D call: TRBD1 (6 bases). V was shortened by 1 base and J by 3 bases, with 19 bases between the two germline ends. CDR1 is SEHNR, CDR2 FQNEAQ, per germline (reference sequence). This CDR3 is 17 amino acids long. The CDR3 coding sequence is TGTGCCAGCAGCTTAGGGGTTCTGGAGACAGGTAACTACGAGCAGTACTTC. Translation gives CASSLGVLETGNYEQYF.